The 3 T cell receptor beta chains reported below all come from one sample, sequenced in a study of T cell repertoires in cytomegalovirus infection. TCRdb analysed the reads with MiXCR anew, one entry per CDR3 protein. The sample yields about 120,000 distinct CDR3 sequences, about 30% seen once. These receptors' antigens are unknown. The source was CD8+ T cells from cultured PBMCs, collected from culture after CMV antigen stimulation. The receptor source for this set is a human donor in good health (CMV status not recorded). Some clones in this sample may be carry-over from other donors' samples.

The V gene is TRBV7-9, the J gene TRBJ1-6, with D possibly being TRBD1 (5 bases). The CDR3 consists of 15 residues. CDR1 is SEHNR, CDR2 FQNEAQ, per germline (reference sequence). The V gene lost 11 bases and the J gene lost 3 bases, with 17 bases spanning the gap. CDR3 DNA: TGTGCCGGTGGTGCGATGGGGGACTATAATTCACCCCTCCACTTT. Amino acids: CAGGAMGDYNSPLHF.

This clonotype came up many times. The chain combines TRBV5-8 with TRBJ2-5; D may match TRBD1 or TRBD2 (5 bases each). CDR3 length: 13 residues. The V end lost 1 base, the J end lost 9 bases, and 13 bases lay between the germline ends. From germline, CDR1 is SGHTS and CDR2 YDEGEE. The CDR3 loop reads CASSLRGAEAQYF. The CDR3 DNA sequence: TGTGCCAGCAGCTTGAGGGGAGCCGAGGCCCAGTACTTC.

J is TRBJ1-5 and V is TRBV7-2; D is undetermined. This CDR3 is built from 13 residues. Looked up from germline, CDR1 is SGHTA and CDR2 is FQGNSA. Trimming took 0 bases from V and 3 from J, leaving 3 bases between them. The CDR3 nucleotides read TGTGCCAGCAGCTTAGCGGACAATCAGCCCCAGCATTTT. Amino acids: CASSLADNQPQHF.